This T cell receptor (beta chain) is drawn from a study of beta chain features in type 1 diabetes. General observations from the study: Across all four CD4+ subsets, people with type 1 diabetes showed modestly shorter TCRB CDR3s. Individuals with type 1 diabetes displayed fewer insertions and more deletions at VDJ junctions. Among patients, naive, central memory and Treg TCRB repertoires appeared more similar than among healthy donors.

Sequenced material consisted of expressed TCRB transcripts (all of the isolated RNA was reverse transcribed). Method: immunoSEQ multiplex PCR; TCRdb's copy keeps in-frame clones and lacks some. This table holds 45,000 to 60,000 clones, around 40% found once. This CDR3 has 13 amino acids. V dropped 5 bases and J dropped 6 bases, with 14 bases sitting between them. Per the germline V gene, CDR1 is SGHAT and CDR2 is FQNNGV. With regard to this clone: What it recognizes is unknown.

Sort purity for all populations was recorded as exceeding 98%. This TCR derives from a man younger than 40 with type 1 diabetes. The V and J genes are TRBV11-2 and TRBJ2-7; D might be TRBD2 (6 bases). Sequencing was carried out using stem cell memory CD4+ T cells from blood. For the CDR3, the DNA is TGTGCCAGCAGCCTCGCGCGGGGCGGCGAGCAGTACTTC. Translating gives CASSLARGGEQYF.